This TCR beta chain was observed in a study of cytomegalovirus exposure and HLA in healthy donors. The PCR made use of 60 Vbeta and 13 Jbeta primers. Data came from immunoSEQ multiplex PCR; TCRdb stores just in-frame clones and leaves some out. The sample yields some 98,000 clones, roughly 77% seen once. This CDR3 contains 15 residues. Per germline, CDR1 PRHDT and CDR2 FYEKMQ (reference sequence). Trimming cost V 10 bases and J 8 bases; bases outside gene matches: 16. The sample comprised PBMCs. The source of this sequence is a man aged 35-49 years in good health and CMV-seronegative. The V call is TRBV13, the J call TRBJ1-2, with 10 bases that match TRBD1. CDR3 sequence: CAIPRGTGDSRGYTF. Written as DNA, the CDR3 is TGTGCCATTCCGAGGGGGACAGGGGATTCTCGGGGCTACACCTTC.